The clone carrying this T cell receptor (beta chain) was seen at least ten times. Synthesis of cDNA was accomplished via 5'RACE employing 10-nucleotide random UMIs. TCRdb re-derived calls from the 5' RACE reads in MiXCR, one entry per CDR3 protein. The sample includes 95,000 or so distinct CDR3 sequences, 3.5% to 4% of them seen just once. The CDR3 has 15 amino acids. J was trimmed by 0 bases and V by 6 bases; bases with no gene match: 5. Germline-derived CDR1 and CDR2 are MNHNS and SASEGT. This specimen belongs to a study of neurological immune-mediated disorders. The genes are TRBV6-1 and TRBJ1-5; 7 bases fit TRBD1. This receptor was identified in a woman in her late teens or twenties with multiple sclerosis. Sequencing was carried out using PBMCs. CDR3 sequence: CASSAGQDSNQPQHF. CDR3 DNA sequence: TGTGCCAGCAGCGCTGGACAGGATAGCAATCAGCCCCAGCATTTT.